These 23 T cell receptor beta chains share one sample of origin, sequenced in a study of cytomegalovirus exposure and HLA in healthy donors. This PCR relied on a set of 60 Vbeta primers and 13 Jbeta primers. Method: immunoSEQ multiplex PCR; TCRdb's copy keeps in-frame clones and lacks some. The data show 150,000 to 200,000 clones, 60% to 80% seen once. Sequenced sample: PBMCs. The receptors shown here come from a man aged 40-55 years in good health and CMV-seronegative.

The CDR3 region is CASSRDRADQPQHF. The CDR3 DNA reads as TGTGCCAGCAGCCGCGACAGGGCCGATCAGCCCCAGCATTTT. The rearrangement links TRBV11-2 to TRBJ1-5; 7 bases map to TRBD1. Germline V CDR1 and CDR2: SGHAT, FQNNGV. V was pared by 5 bases and J by 5 bases, with 6 bases of the junction left unmatched. CDR3 length equals 14 residues.

The chain couples TRBV19 to TRBJ1-4, with a tentative D call TRBD1 (6 bases). Per the germline V gene, CDR1 is LNHDA and CDR2 is SQIVND (reference sequence). With 9 bases removed from V and 5 bases from J, the gap between germline ends came to 13 bases. CDR3 length: 13 residues. CDR3 DNA sequence: TGTGCCAGCTCGCAGGGGTTAAATGAAAAACTGTTTTTT. The encoded protein is CASSQGLNEKLFF.

The sample holds a few counts of this clone. This chain uses TRBV25-1 with TRBJ1-5; D may be TRBD1 (6 bases). Trimming shortened V by 6 bases and J by 5 bases, and 11 bases separated the two germline ends. CDR3 length equals 13 residues. Germline CDR1 is MGHDK and CDR2 is SYGVNS. CDR3 region: CASSDQGHQPQHF. The CDR3 region has the DNA TGTGCCAGCAGCGACCAGGGGCATCAGCCCCAGCATTTT.

The V call is TRBV9, the J call TRBJ2-5; D gene ambiguous. The CDR3 extends over 14 amino acids. CDR1 is SGDLS and CDR2 is YYNGEE in the germline V gene. V gave up 0 bases and J gave up 1 base, with 7 bases separating them. CDR3 DNA sequence: TGTGCCAGCAGCGTAGCTCTTCCCCAAGAGACCCAGTACTTC. Translation: CASSVALPQETQYF.

The chain links TRBV10-3 to TRBJ2-4; D call uncertain. This CDR3 is built from 16 residues. Trimming left V 0 bases short and J 1 base short, with 10 bases between. The germline gives CDR1 ENHRY, CDR2 SYGVKD. In nucleotides, the CDR3 is TGTGCCATCAGTGAGTCGTTCCAAGCGGCCAAAAACATTCAGTACTTC. Its translation is CAISESFQAAKNIQYF.

This chain uses TRBV6-1 with TRBJ2-1, with 15 bases fitting TRBD2. Germline CDR1 and CDR2: MNHNS and SASEGT. The CDR3 has 14 amino acids. The junction had 5 bases not matched to a gene; V was cut back by 7 bases and J by 10 bases. The CDR3 spells CASIGLAGGREQFF. The CDR3 coding sequence is TGTGCCAGCATAGGACTAGCGGGAGGGCGAGAGCAGTTCTTC.

The chain employs TRBV29-1 and TRBJ2-5; D ambiguous. The CDR3 extends over 13 amino acids. CDR1 is SQVTM, CDR2 ANQGSEA, per germline. V lost 4 bases and J 2 bases, leaving 11 bases between the germline ends. The CDR3 sequence: CSVGRLLQETQYF. Written as DNA, the CDR3 is TGCAGCGTTGGACGACTGCTACAAGAGACCCAGTACTTC.

The chain uses TRBV11-2 and TRBJ1-1; TRBD1 might be the D (5 bases). Trimming removed 3 bases at V and 4 bases at J, with 6 bases between. The CDR3 has 12 residues. Germline CDR1 is SGHAT and CDR2 is FQNNGV. The CDR3 here is CASSFGATEAFF. CDR3 in DNA: TGTGCCAGCAGCTTTGGGGCCACTGAAGCTTTCTTT.

The chain combines TRBV11-2 with TRBJ2-5; weak D call: TRBD2 (5 bases). The germline V gene has CDR1 SGHAT and CDR2 FQNNGV. The CDR3 has 14 residues. The V and J ends lost 7 bases and 3 bases respectively, with 15 bases between them. Here the CDR3 reads CASTSRRGEETQYF. CDR3 nucleotides: TGTGCCAGCACCTCGCGTCGGGGTGAAGAGACCCAGTACTTC.

The V and J genes are TRBV4-1 and TRBJ2-7; D is ambiguous. The CDR3 runs to 17 residues. The germline CDR1 and CDR2 sequences are MGHRA and YSYEKL. Trimming took 0 bases from V and 0 from J, leaving 15 bases between them. The chain's CDR3 is CASSQDQTASFSYEQYF. In DNA, the CDR3 is TGCGCCAGCAGCCAAGATCAAACAGCAAGTTTCTCCTACGAGCAGTACTTC.

This chain links TRBV28 with TRBJ2-1; D is ambiguous. V was clipped by 3 bases and J by 9 bases, with 6 bases between them. Germline CDR1 is MDHEN and CDR2 is SYDVKM. The CDR3 runs 11 residues. This chain's CDR3 is CASSFMSEQFF. The CDR3 region has the DNA TGTGCCAGCAGTTTCATGTCTGAGCAGTTCTTC. Full variable domain (outside the CDR3, taken from reference TRBV28 and TRBJ2-1): DVKVTQSSRYLVKRTGEKVFLECVQDMDHENMFWYRQDPGLGLRLIYFSYDVKMKEKGDIPEGYSVSREKKERFSLILESASTNQTSMYLCASSFMSEQFFGPGTRLTVL.

The V call is TRBV5-1, the J call TRBJ2-5; weak D call: TRBD1 (5 bases). Germline assignment: CDR1 SGHRS and CDR2 YFSETQ. V shed 5 bases and J shed 5 bases, with 16 bases lying between them. The CDR3 spans 14 residues. The CDR3 DNA follows: TGCGCCAGCAGTGCTACAGGACCCCGGGAGACCCAGTACTTC. This gives the protein CASSATGPRETQYF.

This clone was counted a few times. The chain recombines TRBV6-5 with TRBJ1-6; D unresolved. The CDR3 sequence is 14 residues long. Germline V CDR1 and CDR2: MNHEY, SVGAGI. V lost 5 bases to trimming and J lost 7 bases, with 12 bases between them. The CDR3 DNA follows: TGTGCCAGCAGTAAGCAAACGGGGAATTCACCCCTCCACTTT. Amino acids: CASSKQTGNSPLHF.

The chain links TRBV12-5 to TRBJ1-3, with TRBD1 identical over 8 bases. The germline V gene has CDR1 LGHNT and CDR2 FRNRAP. This CDR3 comprises 18 residues. The junction had 8 bases not matched to a gene; V was cut back by 0 bases and J by 1 base. CDR3 in amino acids: CASGLVDRALGSGNTIYF. CDR3 coding DNA: TGTGCTAGTGGTTTGGTGGACAGGGCCCTTGGGTCTGGAAACACCATATATTTT.

The rearrangement uses TRBV27 and TRBJ2-3, with TRBD1 matching over 7 bases. With 5 bases clipped from V and 5 bases from J, the junction kept 13 bases outside the gene matches. Germline CDR1 reads MNHEY; CDR2 reads SMNVEV (reference sequence). The CDR3 sequence is 16 residues long. The CDR3 reads CASSRFTGDGIDTQYF. CDR3 bases: TGTGCCAGCAGTAGATTTACAGGGGACGGGATAGATACGCAGTATTTT.

The chain couples TRBV19 to TRBJ1-1, with D uncertain. CDR1 is LNHDA, CDR2 SQIVND, per germline (reference sequence). V dropped 4 bases and J dropped 0 bases, with 9 bases sitting between them. This CDR3 is built from 14 residues. The CDR3: CASSTRNMNTEAFF. The CDR3 DNA sequence: TGTGCCAGTAGTACTAGAAACATGAACACTGAAGCTTTCTTT. Combining the CDR3 with reference TRBV19 and TRBJ1-1 gives the whole variable domain DGGITQSPKYLFRKEGQNVTLSCEQNLNHDAMYWYRQDPGQGLRLIYYSQIVNDFQKGDIAEGYSVSREKKESFPLTVTSAQKNPTAFYLCASSTRNMNTEAFFGQGTRLTVV.

V is TRBV5-5 and J is TRBJ1-1, with 9 bases matching TRBD1. J lost 4 bases, V lost 6 bases, and 7 bases had no gene match. Germline V CDR1 and CDR2: SGHKS, YYEKEE (reference sequence). CDR3 length: 14 residues. CDR3 sequence: CASITQGAVTEAFF. The CDR3 DNA follows: TGTGCCAGCATCACACAGGGGGCGGTCACTGAAGCTTTCTTT.

The chain combines TRBV19 with TRBJ1-2; 11 positions match TRBD1. Germline CDR1 is LNHDA and CDR2 is SQIVND (reference sequence). The CDR3 contains 15 residues. The CDR3 DNA reads TGTGCTAGCAAAGGGACAGGGGGGTTTAGAGATGGCTACACCTTC. Translating gives CASKGTGGFRDGYTF.

The chain combines TRBV7-9 with TRBJ2-1; 11 bases map to TRBD2. V was clipped by 2 bases and J by 4 bases; unmatched bases: 4. The germline CDR1 and CDR2 sequences are SEHNR and FQNEAQ (reference sequence). The CDR3 contains 16 residues. For the CDR3, the DNA is TGTGCCAGCAGCTTACCGGGACTAGCGGAGTACAATGAGCAGTTCTTC. Amino acids: CASSLPGLAEYNEQFF. Full variable domain (rest looked up from reference TRBV7-9 and TRBJ2-1): DTGVSQNPRHKITKRGQNVTFRCDPISEHNRLYWYRQTLGQGPEFLTYFQNEAQLEKSRLLSDRFSAERPKGSFSTLEIQRTEQGDSAMYLCASSLPGLAEYNEQFFGPGTRLTVL.

The chain links TRBV19 to TRBJ2-7, with D unclear. The CDR3 sequence is 15 residues long. Trimming took 1 base from V and 2 from J, leaving 12 bases between them. Germline V CDR1 and CDR2: LNHDA, SQIVND (reference sequence). CDR3 DNA: TGTGCCAGTAGTATAGGAGGTACTGAAGCCTACGAGCAGTACTTC. Translating gives CASSIGGTEAYEQYF.

The chain joins TRBV7-7 to TRBJ2-3, with 8 bases aligning to TRBD2. V lost 1 base, J lost 2 bases, and 2 bases stayed unmatched. The germline V gene encodes CDR1 SSHAT and CDR2 FNYEAQ (reference sequence). The CDR3 sequence is 15 residues long. The CDR3 coding sequence is TGTGCCAGCAGCTTAGAGCGGGGGACCACAGATACGCAGTATTTT. It is translated as CASSLERGTTDTQYF.

This clone turned up a few times. Here the CDR3 DNA reads TGCGCCAGCAGCTTGGGTGGGACAACGGGGGAGCAGTACTTC. Its protein product is CASSLGGTTGEQYF. This chain uses TRBV5-1 with TRBJ2-7, with D perhaps TRBD1 (6 bases). There are 14 residues in the CDR3. CDR1 SGHRS and CDR2 YFSETQ come from the germline V gene. Trimming took 0 bases from V and 7 from J, leaving 14 bases between them.

The chain combines TRBV10-3 with TRBJ1-1; 7 bases align to TRBD1. V was clipped by 6 bases and J by 4 bases; unmatched bases: 8. The CDR3 extends over 14 amino acids. The germline V gene encodes CDR1 ENHRY and CDR2 SYGVKD. The CDR3 here is CAIRPQQGTTEAFF. DNA of the CDR3: TGTGCCATCAGACCCCAACAGGGGACCACTGAAGCTTTCTTT.